This entry describes one T cell receptor (beta chain). Its antigen is as yet unknown. These data are taken from a study of T cell responses to AZD1222 COVID-19 vaccine. Study-level points and caveats: Possibly, clonal diversity was underestimated; donors were largely white British and included more females.

Method: immunoSEQ multiplex PCR; TCRdb's copy keeps in-frame clones and lacks some. Among tens of thousands of clones listed, about nine tenths were seen once. Germline values: CDR1 SQVTM, CDR2 ANQGSEA. Trimming took 4 bases from V and 2 from J, leaving 9 bases between them. CDR3 length: 12 amino acids. The source was peripheral blood, collected on day 0 of AZD1222 vaccination. The chain uses TRBV29-1 and TRBJ2-7; tentatively, D is TRBD2 (6 bases). The clonotype originates from an adult in good health. CDR3 loop: CSVVGGTYEQYF. CDR3 in DNA: TGCAGCGTTGTGGGAGGTACCTACGAGCAGTACTTC.